Shown below are 28 T cell receptor beta chains from a single sample sequenced in a study of blood T cell repertoires in COVID-19. Some clones are missing from TCRdb's copy, which holds only in-frame ones; the method was immunoSEQ multiplex PCR. This sample has hundreds of thousands of clones, with 80% to 90% found just once. The sample comprised peripheral blood. The receptor source for this set is a woman aged 25 to 39 with COVID-19, enrolled during active disease.

This rearrangement joins TRBV18 to TRBJ2-3, with D hard to call. The CDR3 sequence is 17 residues long. CDR1 and CDR2 (germline): KGHSH, LQKENI. The V end lost 3 bases, the J end lost 2 bases, and 18 bases lay between the germline ends. The CDR3, as DNA: TGTGCCAGCTCACCGGCTGGGCCCGGCCGAGTCACAGATACGCAGTATTTT. Encoded protein: CASSPAGPGRVTDTQYF.

This clone was picked up a small number of times. This rearrangement joins TRBV6-1 to TRBJ2-3, with 11 bases matching TRBD2. Germline V lookup: CDR1 MNHNS, CDR2 SASEGT. The CDR3 loop spans 16 amino acids. Trimming cost V 1 base and J 3 bases; bases outside gene matches: 3. CDR3 sequence (DNA): TGTGCCAGCAGTGAAGTCGCTAGCGGGGGGACAGATACGCAGTATTTT. It encodes CASSEVASGGTDTQYF.

The J gene is TRBJ2-1, the V gene TRBV15; D possibly corresponds to TRBD2 (7 bases). The germline gives CDR1 LNHNV, CDR2 YYDKDF (reference sequence). V lost 0 bases, J lost 4 bases, and 16 bases lay in between. The CDR3 loop spans 17 amino acids. CDR3 amino acids: CATSRDLARGPYNEQFF. CDR3 DNA: TGTGCCACCAGCAGAGATCTTGCGCGGGGGCCATACAATGAGCAGTTCTTC. Filled out from reference TRBV15 and TRBJ2-1, the complete variable domain reads DAMVIQNPRYQVTQFGKPVTLSCSQTLNHNVMYWYQQKSSQAPKLLFHYYDKDFNNEADTPDNFQSRRPNTSFCFLDIRSPGLGDTAMYLCATSRDLARGPYNEQFFGPGTRLTVL.

This clone was recorded a few times. The V and J genes are TRBV28 and TRBJ2-7; 7 bases align to TRBD1. V was clipped by 6 bases and J by 3 bases; unmatched bases: 14. CDR1 and CDR2 (germline): MDHEN, SYDVKM. CDR3 length equals 16 residues. The CDR3 reads CASSSIKGQRHYEQYV. For the CDR3, the DNA is TGTGCCAGCAGCTCGATTAAGGGACAGAGGCACTACGAGCAGTACGTC.

This sequence joins TRBV4-1 and TRBJ1-4; D gene uncertain. Germline V gene data show CDR1 as MGHRA and CDR2 as YSYEKL. This CDR3 is 15 amino acids long. The V and J ends lost 1 base and 3 bases respectively, with 9 bases between them. Here the CDR3 DNA reads TGCGCCAGCAGCCAAGTTGGCTTCTCTAATGAAAAACTGTTTTTT. It specifies CASSQVGFSNEKLFF.

The CDR3 here is CASSLDRNTEAFF. CDR3 sequence (DNA): TGCGCCAGCAGCTTGGACAGGAACACTGAAGCTTTCTTT. V usage is TRBV5-1 and J usage is TRBJ1-1; no definite D call. V was clipped by 0 bases and J by 1 base, with 4 bases between them. The V gene's germline CDR1 is SGHRS and CDR2 YFSETQ. The CDR3 contains 13 residues.

This chain connects TRBV11-1 to TRBJ2-2, with TRBD2 as a possible D gene (6 bases). Germline CDR1 reads SGHAT; CDR2 reads FQDESV (reference sequence). Trimming took 5 bases from V and 3 from J, leaving 16 bases between them. The CDR3 totals 16 residues. DNA of the CDR3: TGTGCCAGCAGCCGTAAGGACTATCGGGACACCGGGGAGCTGTTTTTT. This encodes CASSRKDYRDTGELFF. The variable domain in full, completed from reference TRBV11-1 and TRBJ2-2, reads EAEVAQSPRYKITEKSQAVAFWCDPISGHATLYWYRQILGQGPELLVQFQDESVVDDSQLPKDRFSAERLKGVDSTLKIQPAELGDSAMYLCASSRKDYRDTGELFFGEGSRLTVL.

The chain has TRBV27 and TRBJ2-3; a possible D gene is TRBD2 (6 bases). V lost 3 bases and J lost 6, with 16 bases in between. This CDR3 has 15 amino acids. CDR1 and CDR2 (germline): MNHEY, SMNVEV (reference sequence). CDR3: CASSFVRSGEDTQYF. The CDR3 coding sequence is TGTGCCAGCAGTTTTGTCCGATCGGGGGAGGATACGCAGTATTTT.

In this sample, this clone turned up a few times. The chain employs TRBV4-1 and TRBJ1-2; the match to TRBD1 covers 7 bases. The CDR3 consists of 15 residues. The junction had 7 bases not matched to a gene; V was cut back by 1 base and J by 5 bases. The germline CDR1 and CDR2 sequences are MGHRA and YSYEKL. This CDR3 reads CASSQAQGSLYGYTF. The DNA of the CDR3 is TGCGCCAGCAGCCAAGCACAGGGGTCCCTTTATGGCTACACCTTC.

This rearrangement joins TRBV28 to TRBJ2-5, with 10 positions matching TRBD2. CDR1 and CDR2 from the germline V gene are MDHEN and SYDVKM. The J segment lost 1 base and the V segment lost 6 bases, leaving 5 bases of the junction unmatched. The CDR3 contains 15 residues. The CDR3 DNA reads TGTGCCAGCAGGCCACTAGCGGGGTCCCAAGAGACCCAGTACTTC. Translated, it gives CASRPLAGSQETQYF. Full variable domain (outside the CDR3, taken from reference TRBV28 and TRBJ2-5): DVKVTQSSRYLVKRTGEKVFLECVQDMDHENMFWYRQDPGLGLRLIYFSYDVKMKEKGDIPEGYSVSREKKERFSLILESASTNQTSMYLCASRPLAGSQETQYFGPGTRLLVL.

This clone was detected only once. The V gene is TRBV18, the J gene TRBJ1-1, with D tentatively TRBD1 (5 bases). The length of the CDR3 is 14 residues. Trimming cost V 4 bases and J 2 bases, with 11 bases left between them. Germline values: CDR1 KGHSH, CDR2 LQKENI. In nucleotides, the CDR3 is TGTGCCAGCTCACAAGTTGGGGCCAACACTGAAGCTTTCTTT. It translates to CASSQVGANTEAFF.

The chain joins TRBV14 to TRBJ1-1; D ambiguous. Germline V gene sequence: CDR1 SGHDN, CDR2 FVKESK. Trimming left V 1 base short and J 1 base short, with 7 bases between. The CDR3 has 14 amino acids. The chain's CDR3 is CASSQVLSNTEAFF. CDR3 DNA sequence: TGTGCCAGCAGCCAAGTCCTATCGAACACTGAAGCTTTCTTT.

This chain connects TRBV7-9 to TRBJ2-3, with D possibly TRBD1 on 6 matching bases. The germline gives CDR1 SEHNR, CDR2 FQNEAQ (reference sequence). CDR3 length: 14 residues. The V and J ends lost 4 bases and 2 bases respectively, with 10 bases between them. This chain's CDR3 is CASSWGQFTDTQYF. The CDR3 DNA is TGTGCCAGCAGCTGGGGACAATTCACAGATACGCAGTATTTT.

The chain recombines TRBV5-5 with TRBJ2-1, with unresolved D. From germline, CDR1 is SGHKS and CDR2 YYEKEE (reference sequence). V was shortened by 4 bases and J by 7 bases, with 15 bases between the two germline ends. The CDR3 runs to 14 residues. Here the CDR3 reads CASSRSLDFNEQFF. CDR3 nucleotide sequence: TGTGCCAGCAGCCGTTCGCTAGATTTTAATGAGCAGTTCTTC.

The CDR3 nucleotides read TGCGCCAGCAGCTTGTCTAGCGGGGGGACCTACAATGAGCAGTTCTTC. Residues: CASSLSSGGTYNEQFF. V usage is TRBV5-1 and J usage is TRBJ2-1; 11 nucleotides match TRBD2. V lost 1 base to trimming and J lost 2 bases; unmatched junction nucleotides: 2. This CDR3 has 16 amino acids. Germline V CDR1 and CDR2: SGHRS, YFSETQ.

The rearrangement uses TRBV27 and TRBJ1-2; no clear D gene. The germline V gene encodes CDR1 MNHEY and CDR2 SMNVEV (reference sequence). CDR3 length equals 11 residues. V was shortened by 5 bases and J by 5 bases, with 6 bases between the two germline ends. CDR3: CASSAGYGYTF. The DNA for the CDR3 is TGTGCCAGCAGTGCAGGATATGGCTACACCTTC.

The gene calls are TRBV29-1 and TRBJ1-2; 9 bases are a match to TRBD1. With 6 bases clipped from V and 8 bases from J, the junction kept 4 bases outside the gene matches. The CDR3 consists of 11 residues. The germline V gene has CDR1 SQVTM and CDR2 ANQGSEA. DNA for the CDR3: TGCAGCGTCTTGACAGGGGGAGGCTACACCTTC. As protein: CSVLTGGGYTF.

The chain carries TRBV7-9 and TRBJ2-2, with D possibly matching TRBD2 (6 bases). With 8 bases removed from V and 4 bases from J, the gap between germline ends came to 23 bases. Germline V gene sequence: CDR1 SEHNR, CDR2 FQNEAQ (reference sequence). CDR3 size: 17 residues. CDR3 in DNA: TGTGCCAGCCCGAACAGAGGTGGAAAAGCGGGCACCGGGGAGCTGTTTTTT. It codes for CASPNRGGKAGTGELFF.

This rearrangement joins TRBV30 to TRBJ1-1; a possible D gene is TRBD1 (5 bases). This CDR3 contains 14 residues. V lost 6 bases, J lost 5 bases, and 19 bases lay in between. Germline loops: CDR1 GTSNPN, CDR2 SVGIG (reference sequence). CDR3 protein: CACSGTGRETEAFF. As DNA, the CDR3 is TGTGCCTGTTCTGGAACAGGACGCGAGACTGAAGCTTTCTTT.

The chain carries TRBV7-2 and TRBJ1-1, with 9 positions matching TRBD1. CDR1 is SGHTA and CDR2 is FQGNSA in the germline V gene. The CDR3 extends over 16 amino acids. J was trimmed by 2 bases and V by 1 base; bases with no gene match: 5. CDR3 bases: TGTGCCAGCAGCTTAGTCGGGACAGGGATCAACACTGAAGCTTTCTTT. This codes for CASSLVGTGINTEAFF. Drawing the rest from reference TRBV7-2 and TRBJ1-1, the complete variable domain is GAGVSQSPSNKVTEKGKDVELRCDPISGHTALYWYRQSLGQGLEFLIYFQGNSAPDKSGLPSDRFSAERTGGSVSTLTIQRTQQEDSAVYLCASSLVGTGINTEAFFGQGTRLTVV.

The chain recombines TRBV6-5 with TRBJ1-1; D gene ambiguous. V lost 8 bases and J lost 5, with 18 bases in between. Looked up from germline, CDR1 is MNHEY and CDR2 is SVGAGI. This CDR3 has 14 amino acids. The chain's CDR3 is CASSEWREVTEAFF. The DNA for the CDR3 is TGTGCCAGCTCCGAGTGGAGGGAGGTGACTGAAGCTTTCTTT.

The chain combines TRBV5-5 with TRBJ1-4, with unresolved D. This CDR3 spans 14 amino acids. Trimming cost V 0 bases and J 7 bases, with 10 bases left between them. CDR1 and CDR2 (germline): SGHKS, YYEKEE (reference sequence). CDR3 sequence: CASSLVGVIEKLFF. The CDR3 region has the DNA TGTGCCAGCAGCTTGGTCGGGGTTATTGAAAAACTGTTTTTT. Full variable domain (remainder filled in from reference TRBV5-5 and TRBJ1-4): DAGVTQSPTHLIKTRGQQVTLRCSPISGHKSVSWYQQVLGQGPQFIFQYYEKEERGRGNFPDRFSARQFPNYSSELNVNALLLGDSALYLCASSLVGVIEKLFFGSGTQLSVL.

This clone was found once. The V call is TRBV5-1, the J call TRBJ2-1; 11 bases agree with TRBD1. Per the germline V gene, CDR1 is SGHRS and CDR2 is YFSETQ. This CDR3 region has 15 residues. The trim removed 1 base at V and 6 bases at J, leaving 3 bases unmatched. The CDR3, as DNA: TGCGCCAGCAGCTTGAGGACAGGGGGCTTCAATGAGCAGTTCTTC. Its translation is CASSLRTGGFNEQFF.

This clone was seen a handful of times. The rearrangement joins TRBV5-6 to TRBJ2-5; 7 bases map to TRBD2. The length of the CDR3 is 17 residues. Germline lookup yields CDR1 SGHDT and CDR2 YYEEEE. The V and J ends lost 4 bases and 5 bases, in that order; junction bases with no gene match: 17. CDR3 in amino acids: CASSPYGRGTSGETQYF. The CDR3 region has the DNA TGTGCCAGCAGCCCCTACGGGCGGGGGACCTCGGGGGAGACCCAGTACTTC.

The V and J genes are TRBV3-1 (or the pseudogene TRBV3-2) and TRBJ2-5, with TRBD2 matching over 8 bases. Germline values: CDR1 LGHDT, CDR2 YNNKEL (reference sequence). Trimming removed 6 bases from V and 5 bases from J; junction bases left unmatched: 5. This CDR3 has 13 residues. CDR3 DNA: TGTGCCAGCAGACCTCCTAGCGGGGAGACCCAGTACTTC. Its translation is CASRPPSGETQYF.

V gene TRBV7-2 combines with J gene TRBJ2-5; TRBD2 is a possible D gene (5 bases). The CDR3 runs to 14 residues. The V end was cut by 4 bases, the J end by 3 bases, with 12 bases between. Germline CDR1 SGHTA, CDR2 FQGNSA. In DNA, the CDR3 is TGTGCCAGCAGCTCCGAGCGGCACAAAGAGACCCAGTACTTC. It encodes CASSSERHKETQYF.

The V and J genes are TRBV7-8 and TRBJ2-6, with 10 bases fitting TRBD2. The CDR3 has 17 residues. Germline V gives CDR1 SGHVS, CDR2 FQNEAQ. Trimming cost V 3 bases and J 4 bases; bases outside gene matches: 6. The CDR3 sequence: CASSFLAGVAGANVLTF. The DNA of the CDR3 is TGTGCCAGCAGCTTCCTAGCGGGAGTCGCCGGGGCCAACGTCCTGACTTTC.

The chain uses TRBV7-2 and TRBJ2-2; D perhaps matches TRBD2 (5 bases). Trimming removed 7 bases at V and 3 bases at J, with 9 bases between. This CDR3 has 13 amino acids. The germline CDR1 and CDR2 sequences are SGHTA and FQGNSA. In DNA, the CDR3 is TGTGCCAGCACCACTAGTTACACCGGGGAGCTGTTTTTT. Translating gives CASTTSYTGELFF.